This TCR beta chain was obtained from a study of control samples from healthy donors and cancer patients. Germline CDR1 reads GTSNPN; CDR2 reads SVGIG (reference sequence). Trimming removed 0 bases from V and 7 bases from J; junction bases left unmatched: 6. The CDR3 runs 15 residues. TCRdb's table, derived via immunoSEQ multiplex PCR, lists solely in-frame clones and lacks some. The top ten clones hold just over 1.4% of a sample with about 180,000 clones, around 94% of them seen once. The TCR was taken from a man aged 30-40 years in good health. The chain joins TRBV30 to TRBJ1-6; TRBD1 matches 7 bases. What was sequenced was blood. This CDR3 is CAWSVLGQLNSPLHF. The DNA of the CDR3 is TGTGCCTGGAGTGTACTGGGACAGCTGAATTCACCCCTCCACTTT. The complete variable domain, with remaining parts taken from reference TRBV30 and TRBJ1-6, reads SQTIHQWPATLVQPVGSPLSLECTVEGTSNPNLYWYRQAAGRGLQLLFYSVGIGQISSEVPQNLSASRPQDRQFILSSKKLLLSDSGFYLCAWSVLGQLNSPLHFGNGTRLTVT.